This record covers a single T cell receptor (beta chain). This CDR3 has 18 amino acids. The germline V gene encodes CDR1 ENHRY and CDR2 SYGVKD. V trimming: 5 bases; J trimming: 1 base; junction bases outside the gene matches: 12. This sample is drawn from a study of blood T cell repertoires in COVID-19. Study at large: In each case, the material was cDNA or gDNA derived from T cells, B-cell-depleted T cells, or PBMCs.

Original processing notes: Amplification of reference gene primers was used by the study to estimate nucleated cell counts. TCRdb keeps only in-frame clones here, not all; method: immunoSEQ multiplex PCR. The V and J calls and clone size were taken over from that table, and D and trimming were inferred from the DNA. The sample records under 70,000 clones, 87% being singletons. J is TRBJ1-2 and V is TRBV10-3, with 11 positions matching TRBD1. Material: peripheral blood. The TCR comes from a man aged 45-60 years with acute or convalescent COVID-19. This CDR3 reads CAISFPSTGTGGNYGYTF. The CDR3 coding sequence is TGTGCCATCAGTTTCCCCAGTACCGGGACAGGGGGTAACTATGGCTACACCTTC.